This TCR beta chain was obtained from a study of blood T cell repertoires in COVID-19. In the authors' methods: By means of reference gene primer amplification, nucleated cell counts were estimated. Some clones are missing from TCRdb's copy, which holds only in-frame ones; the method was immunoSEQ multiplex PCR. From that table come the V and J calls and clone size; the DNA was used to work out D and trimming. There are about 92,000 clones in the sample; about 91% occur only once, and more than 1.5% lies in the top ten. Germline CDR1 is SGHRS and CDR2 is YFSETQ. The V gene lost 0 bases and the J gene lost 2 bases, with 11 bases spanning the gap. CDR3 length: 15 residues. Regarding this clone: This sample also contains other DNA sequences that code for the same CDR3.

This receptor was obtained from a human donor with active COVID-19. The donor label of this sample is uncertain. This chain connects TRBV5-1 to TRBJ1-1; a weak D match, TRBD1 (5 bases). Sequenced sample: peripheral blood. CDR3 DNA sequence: TGCGCCAGCAGCTTGGTGGGGCAGGGAAACACTGAAGCTTTCTTT. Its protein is CASSLVGQGNTEAFF.